These T cell receptor beta chains were read from a single sample in a study of T cells in narcolepsy. Produced via immunoSEQ multiplex PCR; TCRdb's table is partial and in-frame only. The sample lists about 30,000 clones, around 83% seen once, with about 0.62% in the top ten. The sequenced material came from memory (CD45RA-) CD4+ T cells from blood. These receptors were taken from a human donor in good health. CDR3s include the opening cysteine and the closing phenylalanine or tryptophan. The order of the fields is V gene, J gene, clone size, D gene, CDR3 DNA, CDR3 protein. The D gene is left open where the match is weak. Clone size is not always given. Where it is, it says once, few, many or a class for expanded clones.

v_call: TRBV18; j_call: TRBJ2-2; clone_size: .; d_call: .; cdr3_nt: TGTGCCAGCTCACCGCGCGCAGGCGCGAACACCGGGGAGCTGTTTTTT; cdr3_aa: CASSPRAGANTGELFF
v_call: TRBV6-5; j_call: TRBJ1-6; clone_size: .; d_call: .; cdr3_nt: TGTGCCAGCGTAGGCTCCTATAATTCACCCCTCCACTTT; cdr3_aa: CASVGSYNSPLHF
v_call: TRBV5-6; j_call: TRBJ2-5; clone_size: .; d_call: .; cdr3_nt: TGTGCCAGCAGCTCTCCAGGTCGGGAGACCCAGTACTTC; cdr3_aa: CASSSPGRETQYF
v_call: TRBV6-1; j_call: TRBJ2-2; clone_size: .; d_call: TRBD1; cdr3_nt: TGTGCCAGCAGTGAAACCTTGTCCGGACAGGGGACCCACACCGGGGAGCCGTTTTTT; cdr3_aa: CASSETLSGQGTHTGEPFF
v_call: TRBV7-9; j_call: TRBJ1-4; clone_size: .; d_call: .; cdr3_nt: TGTGCCAGCAGCCGCGGGACGTTGAATGAAAAACTGTTTTTT; cdr3_aa: CASSRGTLNEKLFF
v_call: TRBV2; j_call: TRBJ1-2; clone_size: .; d_call: TRBD1; cdr3_nt: TGTGCCAGCAGTGACTTTGGACAGGGGGCTTTCGGCTACACCTTC; cdr3_aa: CASSDFGQGAFGYTF
v_call: TRBV6-6; j_call: TRBJ1-4; clone_size: .; d_call: TRBD1; cdr3_nt: TGTGCCAGCAGTGACGGCGGGACAGGGCCTGAAAAACTGTTTTTT; cdr3_aa: CASSDGGTGPEKLFF
v_call: TRBV11-1; j_call: TRBJ2-1; clone_size: .; d_call: .; cdr3_nt: TGTGCCAGCAGCGCCCTCGACGGGTTCGGTGAGCAGTTCTTC; cdr3_aa: CASSALDGFGEQFF
v_call: TRBV28; j_call: TRBJ2-7; clone_size: .; d_call: .; cdr3_nt: TGTGCCAGCACACTCTTTAGCAGCTCCTACGAGCAGTACTTC; cdr3_aa: CASTLFSSSYEQYF
v_call: TRBV6-5; j_call: TRBJ2-2; clone_size: .; d_call: .; cdr3_nt: TGCGCCAGTTCCCAGGGCTATCCTATCGGGGAGCTGTTTTTT; cdr3_aa: CASSQGYPIGELFF
v_call: TRBV29-1; j_call: TRBJ2-5; clone_size: .; d_call: .; cdr3_nt: TGCAGCGTTGAAGAATCCTTCACAAGCCGCCGGGAGACCCAGTACTTC; cdr3_aa: CSVEESFTSRRETQYF
v_call: TRBV18; j_call: TRBJ1-1; clone_size: .; d_call: TRBD1; cdr3_nt: TGTGCCAGCTCCCAAAACAGGGGGCAAACTGAAGCTTTCTTT; cdr3_aa: CASSQNRGQTEAFF
v_call: TRBV5-6; j_call: TRBJ2-2; clone_size: .; d_call: .; cdr3_nt: TGTGCCAGCAGCGCCTACAGGGAGGGGAACACCGGGGAGCTGTTTTTT; cdr3_aa: CASSAYREGNTGELFF
v_call: TRBV28; j_call: TRBJ1-2; clone_size: .; d_call: .; cdr3_nt: TGTGCCAGCAGGACAACCGGGACCGCGCTCCTTTCCACCTTC; cdr3_aa: CASRTTGTALLSTF
v_call: TRBV6-1; j_call: TRBJ1-1; clone_size: .; d_call: .; cdr3_nt: TGTGCCAGCAAGAAGGCACACATGAACACTGAAGCTTTCTTT; cdr3_aa: CASKKAHMNTEAFF
v_call: TRBV6-6; j_call: TRBJ1-2; clone_size: .; d_call: .; cdr3_nt: TGTGCCAGCAGTCAGACGGCTAACTATGGCTACACCTTC; cdr3_aa: CASSQTANYGYTF
v_call: TRBV7-2; j_call: TRBJ2-3; clone_size: .; d_call: TRBD2; cdr3_nt: TGTGCCAGCAGCCCGTTTTCTAGCGGATACACAGATACGCAGTATTTT; cdr3_aa: CASSPFSSGYTDTQYF
v_call: TRBV7-2; j_call: TRBJ1-6; clone_size: .; d_call: .; cdr3_nt: TGTGCCAGCAGCTTAGTGGGTAATGGGTCACCCCTCCACTTT; cdr3_aa: CASSLVGNGSPLHF
v_call: TRBV5-5; j_call: TRBJ1-2; clone_size: .; d_call: .; cdr3_nt: TGTGCCAGCAGCCGGGACATCTATGGCTACACCTTC; cdr3_aa: CASSRDIYGYTF
v_call: TRBV28; j_call: TRBJ1-3; clone_size: .; d_call: TRBD1; cdr3_nt: TGTGCCAGCAGTTTATGGGTAGGGGGCGCCTCCTCTGGAAACACCATATATTTT; cdr3_aa: CASSLWVGGASSGNTIYF
v_call: TRBV4-3; j_call: TRBJ1-1; clone_size: .; d_call: .; cdr3_nt: TGCGCCAGCAGCCAAGAGGTGGGGAGGACTGAAGCTTTCTTT; cdr3_aa: CASSQEVGRTEAFF
v_call: TRBV6-6; j_call: TRBJ2-5; clone_size: .; d_call: .; cdr3_nt: TGTGCCAGCAGTTACTCGGACCCGGGTGGGGAGACCCAGTACTTC; cdr3_aa: CASSYSDPGGETQYF
v_call: TRBV18; j_call: TRBJ1-1; clone_size: .; d_call: .; cdr3_nt: TGTGCCAGCTCACCACCGGTACCCCTGAACACTGAAGCTTTCTTT; cdr3_aa: CASSPPVPLNTEAFF
v_call: TRBV27; j_call: TRBJ2-1; clone_size: .; d_call: .; cdr3_nt: TGTGCCAGCCTCTCCTACAATGAGCAGTTCTTC; cdr3_aa: CASLSYNEQFF
v_call: TRBV9; j_call: TRBJ1-1; clone_size: .; d_call: TRBD1; cdr3_nt: TGTGCCAGCAGCGAGCCCGCAGGGGGGGTGACCAACACTGAAGCTTTCTTT; cdr3_aa: CASSEPAGGVTNTEAFF
v_call: TRBV7-6; j_call: TRBJ1-3; clone_size: once; d_call: .; cdr3_nt: TGTGCCAGCAGCTTAGGTCAGGGACCTGGAAACACCATATATTTT; cdr3_aa: CASSLGQGPGNTIYF
v_call: TRBV6-1; j_call: TRBJ1-5; clone_size: .; d_call: .; cdr3_nt: TGTGCCAGCAGTGAATTCGGACAGTATAGCAATCAGCCCCAGCATTTT; cdr3_aa: CASSEFGQYSNQPQHF
v_call: TRBV9; j_call: TRBJ1-1; clone_size: once; d_call: .; cdr3_nt: TGTGCCAGCAGCCTTGGACCGGGGAACGTTGAAGCTTTCTTT; cdr3_aa: CASSLGPGNVEAFF